The 32 T cell receptor beta chains below all came from one sample that was sequenced in a study of blood T cell repertoires in COVID-19. TCRdb's table, derived via immunoSEQ multiplex PCR, lists solely in-frame clones and lacks some. Among 200,000 or so clones listed, about 88% were seen once. Sequencing used peripheral blood. The receptors were gathered from a man aged 50 to 59 who had recovered from COVID-19.

The chain joins TRBV27 to TRBJ2-2; no clear D. The CDR3 contains 16 residues. Trimming pared 0 bases from V and 4 bases from J, leaving 12 bases between. Germline values: CDR1 MNHEY, CDR2 SMNVEV (reference sequence). CDR3 bases: TGTGCCAGCAGTTTATCTCCTAGAAGTTCCACCGGGGAGCTGTTTTTT. This gives the protein CASSLSPRSSTGELFF.

The rearrangement joins TRBV19 to TRBJ1-1; possibly TRBD1 for D (6 bases). The CDR3 has 13 amino acids. V was clipped by 3 bases and J by 4 bases, with 9 bases between them. Germline V CDR1 and CDR2: LNHDA, SQIVND (reference sequence). For the CDR3, the DNA is TGTGCCAGTAGTATGACCAGGGGCACTGAAGCTTTCTTT. This encodes CASSMTRGTEAFF.

The V and J genes are TRBV27 and TRBJ1-2; tentative D call: TRBD1 (6 bases). Trimming cost V 2 bases and J 4 bases, with 17 bases left between them. CDR1 and CDR2 (germline): MNHEY, SMNVEV (reference sequence). The length of the CDR3 is 16 residues. CDR3: CASSLGVNRVGYGYTF. Here the CDR3 DNA reads TGTGCCAGCAGTTTAGGGGTTAACAGGGTCGGCTATGGCTACACCTTC.

The V gene is TRBV14, the J gene TRBJ1-6, with D possibly TRBD1 on 6 matching bases. V was trimmed by 5 bases and J by 8 bases, leaving 10 bases between them. Germline V CDR1 and CDR2: SGHDN, FVKESK. This CDR3 has 13 residues. The CDR3 reads CASSTHRDSPLHF. DNA of the CDR3: TGTGCCAGCAGCACTCACAGGGATTCACCCCTCCACTTT.

The V and J genes are TRBV6-6 and TRBJ1-1, with D maybe TRBD1 (6 bases). V was trimmed by 2 bases and J by 6 bases, leaving 10 bases between them. Looked up from germline, CDR1 is MNHNY and CDR2 is SVGAGI (reference sequence). The CDR3 totals 13 residues. CDR3 in amino acids: CASSYPGQPEAFF. In DNA form, the CDR3 reads TGTGCCAGCAGTTACCCTGGACAGCCTGAAGCTTTCTTT.

This chain joins TRBV7-2 and TRBJ2-2; D is ambiguous. V lost 3 bases to trimming and J lost 4 bases, with 9 bases between them. CDR1 is SGHTA, CDR2 FQGNSA, per germline. The CDR3 consists of 14 residues. This chain's CDR3 is CASSFFEFTGELFF. CDR3 bases: TGTGCCAGCAGCTTTTTCGAGTTCACCGGGGAGCTGTTTTTT. Full variable domain (outside the CDR3, taken from reference TRBV7-2 and TRBJ2-2): GAGVSQSPSNKVTEKGKDVELRCDPISGHTALYWYRQSLGQGLEFLIYFQGNSAPDKSGLPSDRFSAERTGGSVSTLTIQRTQQEDSAVYLCASSFFEFTGELFFGEGSRLTVL.

The chain is built from TRBV29-1 and TRBJ2-7; 7 bases are a match to TRBD1. J gave up 2 bases and V 7 bases, and 5 bases lay outside the gene matches. Per the germline V gene, CDR1 is SQVTM and CDR2 is ANQGSEA. The CDR3 extends over 12 amino acids. As DNA, the CDR3 is TGCAGCGGGAGGACAGGTACCTACGAGCAGTACTTC. Encoded protein: CSGRTGTYEQYF.

J is TRBJ1-4 and V is TRBV5-1, with D unclear. Trimming left V 5 bases short and J 2 bases short, with 10 bases between. The CDR3 covers 14 residues. The germline gives CDR1 SGHRS, CDR2 YFSETQ. CDR3 amino acids: CASSGGQTNEKLFF. The CDR3 DNA follows: TGCGCCAGCAGTGGCGGGCAGACTAATGAAAAACTGTTTTTT.

This clone was counted a single time. The chain combines TRBV5-1 with TRBJ1-2, with a tentative D call TRBD1 (6 bases). Per the germline V gene, CDR1 is SGHRS and CDR2 is YFSETQ. The CDR3 has 14 amino acids. Trimming took off 6 bases at V and 3 bases at J, with 15 bases between the two ends. Here the CDR3 reads CASKLPGEHYGYTF. In nucleotides, the CDR3 is TGCGCCAGCAAACTACCAGGGGAGCACTATGGCTACACCTTC.

The sample holds a few counts of this clone. The chain carries TRBV2 and TRBJ2-1; no clear D gene. The CDR3 contains 15 residues. CDR1 is SNHLY and CDR2 is FYNNEI in the germline V gene. The V end lost 5 bases, the J end lost 1 base, and 12 bases lay between the germline ends. Here the CDR3 DNA reads TGTGCCAGCAGTCCGACTGCCTCGTCCTACAATGAGCAGTTCTTC. Its translation: CASSPTASSYNEQFF.

V usage is TRBV27 and J usage is TRBJ2-2; 7 bases align to TRBD1. V lost 6 bases, J lost 4 bases, and 8 bases stayed unmatched. The CDR3 sequence is 15 residues long. CDR1 and CDR2 (germline): MNHEY, SMNVEV (reference sequence). The CDR3 is CASRTGQVVTGELFF. The CDR3 region has the DNA TGTGCCAGCAGAACTGGACAGGTAGTCACCGGGGAGCTGTTTTTT.

The rearrangement joins TRBV7-8 to TRBJ1-5; D ambiguous. V was pared by 2 bases and J by 4 bases, with 12 bases between. The CDR3 consists of 15 residues. CDR1 and CDR2 from the germline V gene are SGHVS and FQNEAQ. CDR3 region: CASSLFGGKNQPQHF. CDR3 sequence (DNA): TGTGCCAGCAGCTTATTTGGCGGGAAGAATCAGCCCCAGCATTTT.

V is TRBV10-3 and J is TRBJ2-1; TRBD2 matches at 7 bases. Germline values: CDR1 ENHRY, CDR2 SYGVKD. This CDR3 is built from 19 residues. V shed 2 bases, J shed 3 bases, and the junction held 16 bases outside the gene matches. In DNA, the CDR3 is TGTGCCATCAGTGAGCCTGAAGGCGGGAGCAAAAAACGCTACAATGAGCAGTTCTTC. This sequence encodes CAISEPEGGSKKRYNEQFF.

The chain is built from TRBV6-6 and TRBJ1-3; no definite D call. The CDR3 spans 15 residues. From germline, CDR1 is MNHNY and CDR2 SVGAGI (reference sequence). Trimming removed 2 bases at V and 1 base at J, with 9 bases between. This chain's CDR3 is CASSYTRGSGNTIYF. The CDR3 DNA reads as TGTGCCAGCAGTTACACGCGGGGATCTGGAAACACCATATATTTT.

This clone was recorded only once. The chain couples TRBV2 to TRBJ2-5, with TRBD1 matching 11 bases. Germline CDR1 reads SNHLY; CDR2 reads FYNNEI. V lost 4 bases, J lost 4 bases, and 2 bases stayed unmatched. This CDR3 spans 14 amino acids. The DNA for the CDR3 is TGTGCCAGCAGTGGGGACAGGGGGGTAGAGACCCAGTACTTC. This encodes CASSGDRGVETQYF.

The J gene is TRBJ1-4, the V gene TRBV30, with D possibly TRBD1 on 6 matching bases. CDR1 and CDR2 from the germline V gene are GTSNPN and SVGIG (reference sequence). V lost 0 bases and J lost 8, with 16 bases in between. The CDR3 consists of 15 residues. The CDR3 sequence is CAWSVRGALGEKLFF. As DNA, the CDR3 is TGTGCCTGGAGTGTACGGGGGGCCTTGGGAGAAAAACTGTTTTTT.

This clone was observed a few times. The rearrangement joins TRBV6-5 to TRBJ1-6; TRBD1 matches 7 bases. J lost 2 bases, V lost 6 bases, and 1 base had no gene match. There are 14 residues in the CDR3. The germline V gene has CDR1 MNHEY and CDR2 SVGAGI. CDR3 DNA: TGTGCCAGCAGGACAGGGACCTATAATTCACCCCTCCACTTT. Its protein product is CASRTGTYNSPLHF.

The chain has TRBV9 and TRBJ2-7, with 7 nucleotides matching TRBD2. From germline, CDR1 is SGDLS and CDR2 YYNGEE. The CDR3 runs 16 residues. Losses at the gene ends were 3 bases for V and 7 bases for J; bases not matched to a gene: 16. The CDR3 nucleotides read TGTGCCAGCAGCGCCCTGGCGGGCGGGAGTCAGCGGGAGCAGTACTTC. Translation: CASSALAGGSQREQYF.

The genes are TRBV15 and TRBJ1-2; maybe TRBD1 (5 bases). This CDR3 contains 13 residues. V shed 3 bases and J shed 2 bases, with 7 bases lying between them. Germline assignment: CDR1 LNHNV and CDR2 YYDKDF (reference sequence). As DNA, the CDR3 is TGTGCCACCAGCAGCCGACAGAACTATGGCTACACCTTC. The encoded protein is CATSSRQNYGYTF.

In this sample, this clone turned up once. V is TRBV14 and J is TRBJ1-4; D gene unclear. Germline V lookup: CDR1 SGHDN, CDR2 FVKESK. The CDR3 runs 15 residues. The V end lost 0 bases, the J end lost 4 bases, and 9 bases lay between the germline ends. This CDR3 reads CASSQDRGNNEKLFF. Written as DNA, the CDR3 is TGTGCCAGCAGCCAAGATCGGGGAAATAATGAAAAACTGTTTTTT.

This rearrangement joins TRBV6-1 to TRBJ2-1; D remains unclear. Trimming took 3 bases from V and 8 from J, leaving 11 bases between them. The CDR3 is made up of 13 amino acids. From germline, CDR1 is MNHNS and CDR2 SASEGT. The CDR3: CASSDINSHEQFF. CDR3 in DNA: TGTGCCAGCAGTGATATAAATTCCCATGAGCAGTTCTTC.

CDR3 in amino acids: CASSEVQTGLRYEQYF. In nucleotides, the CDR3 is TGTGCCAGCAGTGAAGTTCAGACAGGGTTGCGCTACGAGCAGTACTTC. The chain joins TRBV6-1 to TRBJ2-7; 7 bases line up with TRBD1. The CDR3 sequence is 16 residues long. CDR1 and CDR2 (germline): MNHNS, SASEGT. The V segment lost 1 base and the J segment 3 bases; nucleotides outside the gene matches: 9.

V usage is TRBV7-7 and J usage is TRBJ2-1; D is uncertain. The V end lost 2 bases, the J end lost 2 bases, and 13 bases lay between the germline ends. Per germline, CDR1 SSHAT and CDR2 FNYEAQ (reference sequence). The CDR3 sequence is 16 residues long. Here the CDR3 DNA reads TGTGCCAGCAGCTTAAATGGTCACAATCCCTACAATGAGCAGTTCTTC. It encodes CASSLNGHNPYNEQFF.

The rearrangement links TRBV30 to TRBJ2-1; unclear D gene. Looked up from germline, CDR1 is GTSNPN and CDR2 is SVGIG (reference sequence). The V end lost 3 bases, the J end lost 0 bases, and 9 bases lay between the germline ends. The CDR3 loop spans 14 amino acids. CDR3: CAWSPGSSYNEQFF. The CDR3 DNA sequence: TGTGCCTGGAGCCCAGGTAGCTCCTACAATGAGCAGTTCTTC.

The V gene is TRBV6-5, the J gene TRBJ1-1; 8 bases map to TRBD1. Trimming at V came to 5 bases and at J to 10 bases, leaving 9 bases not matched to a gene. This CDR3 spans 13 amino acids. Germline lookup yields CDR1 MNHEY and CDR2 SVGAGI. The CDR3 nucleotides read TGTGCCAGCAGTCTAAACCGGGGGACAGGAGCTTTCTTT. It yields the protein CASSLNRGTGAFF.

The chain employs TRBV23-1 and TRBJ1-1, with D maybe TRBD1 (5 bases). TRBV23-1 is flagged as an ORF with uncertain function. Trimming removed 6 bases from V and 4 bases from J, with 15 bases in between. The CDR3 is 14 residues long. CDR3 nucleotide sequence: TGCGCCAGCAGCCCCCTCGGGGGTGGCACTGAAGCTTTCTTT. The encoded protein is CASSPLGGGTEAFF.

This clone was found once. The chain is built from TRBV27 and TRBJ2-7; tentatively, D is TRBD1 (6 bases). The CDR3 is made up of 15 amino acids. The germline V gene has CDR1 MNHEY and CDR2 SMNVEV (reference sequence). V was pared by 0 bases and J by 0 bases, with 9 bases between. In nucleotides, the CDR3 is TGTGCCAGCAGTTTATCGGACAGCCTCTCCTACGAGCAGTACTTC. Residues: CASSLSDSLSYEQYF.

The chain joins TRBV6-5 to TRBJ2-3; D is unresolved. Germline CDR1 and CDR2: MNHEY and SVGAGI. The CDR3 sequence is 14 residues long. V was clipped by 2 bases and J by 0 bases, with 6 bases between them. The CDR3 nucleotides read TGTGCCAGCAGTTACAGCGCAAGCACAGATACGCAGTATTTT. Residues: CASSYSASTDTQYF.

This chain uses TRBV5-1 with TRBJ2-5; 7 bases line up with TRBD1. V was clipped by 0 bases and J by 3 bases; unmatched bases: 5. The CDR3 extends over 15 amino acids. CDR1 and CDR2 from the germline V gene are SGHRS and YFSETQ. The DNA for the CDR3 is TGCGCCAGCAGCTTGGAGGGGACAGCAGAAGAGACCCAGTACTTC. This codes for CASSLEGTAEETQYF.

The J gene is TRBJ2-7, the V gene TRBV28, with D possibly matching TRBD2 (6 bases). V was shortened by 3 bases and J by 0 bases, with 15 bases between the two germline ends. Germline V gene sequence: CDR1 MDHEN, CDR2 SYDVKM. The CDR3 spans 16 residues. CDR3 coding DNA: TGTGCCAGCAGTTTGCGGGTGGGGCGGGACTCCTACGAGCAGTACTTC. It encodes CASSLRVGRDSYEQYF. Together with reference TRBV28 and TRBJ2-7, the CDR3 gives the full variable domain: DVKVTQSSRYLVKRTGEKVFLECVQDMDHENMFWYRQDPGLGLRLIYFSYDVKMKEKGDIPEGYSVSREKKERFSLILESASTNQTSMYLCASSLRVGRDSYEQYFGPGTRLTVT.

The chain is built from TRBV6-5 and TRBJ1-5, with a tentative D call TRBD1 (6 bases). The germline CDR1 and CDR2 sequences are MNHEY and SVGAGI. The V end was cut by 0 bases, the J end by 6 bases, with 12 bases between. The CDR3 extends over 15 amino acids. CDR3 in amino acids: CASSYSGSQGQPQHF. DNA of the CDR3: TGTGCCAGCAGTTACTCGGGGTCACAGGGTCAGCCCCAGCATTTT.

The gene calls are TRBV2 and TRBJ1-3; perhaps TRBD1 as D (5 bases). Trimming shortened V by 4 bases and J by 0 bases, and 10 bases separated the two germline ends. The CDR3 covers 15 residues. Germline V lookup: CDR1 SNHLY, CDR2 FYNNEI. CDR3: CASSVGQISGNTIYF. The DNA of the CDR3 is TGTGCCAGCAGTGTGGGGCAGATCTCTGGAAACACCATATATTTT.